A single sample gave rise to the 22 T cell receptor beta chains below, sequenced in a study of T cells in Graves' hyperthyroidism and ophthalmopathy. Amplification of TCR beta CDR3 regions was performed using RNA transcripts as template. When the TCR CDR3 underwent first-round RT-PCR, the HTBI primer set was used. TCRdb ran MiXCR on the multiplex PCR reads and lists one entry per CDR3 protein. The repertoire holds some 570,000 distinct CDR3 sequences, 17% seen once, with around 17% in the top ten. Sequencing was performed on blood. The receptors originated from a woman in her late teens or twenties with Graves' ophthalmopathy.

This rearrangement joins TRBV5-6 to TRBJ1-1, with D possibly matching TRBD1 (5 bases). The germline gives CDR1 SGHDT, CDR2 YYEEEE. CDR3 size: 16 residues. V lost 1 base, J lost 4 bases, and 17 bases lay in between. Here the CDR3 DNA reads TGTGCCAGCAGCTTGCGGGACGGCGGTTGGGGCACTGAAGCTTTCTTT. Protein sequence: CASSLRDGGWGTEAFF.

This clonotype has ten or more counts. The chain recombines TRBV27 with TRBJ1-2, with D maybe TRBD1 (6 bases). Trimming removed 5 bases from V and 8 bases from J, with 15 bases in between. Germline V gives CDR1 MNHEY, CDR2 SMNVEV (reference sequence). This CDR3 contains 13 residues. The CDR3 protein is CASSIRQGMGYTF. Here the CDR3 DNA reads TGTGCCAGCAGTATCAGGCAGGGGATGGGCTACACCTTC.

The chain recombines TRBV20-1 with TRBJ2-7; 7 bases are shared with TRBD1. J was trimmed by 0 bases and V by 5 bases; bases with no gene match: 4. CDR3 length: 13 residues. Germline CDR1 reads DFQATT; CDR2 reads SNEGSKA (reference sequence). CDR3: CSAPRDSSYEQYF. The CDR3 DNA reads as TGCAGTGCTCCCCGGGACAGCTCCTACGAGCAGTACTTC.

The chain is built from TRBV19 and TRBJ2-7; 8 bases match TRBD1. The V segment lost 5 bases and the J segment 5 bases; nucleotides outside the gene matches: 11. This CDR3 has 15 residues. From germline, CDR1 is LNHDA and CDR2 SQIVND (reference sequence). The CDR3: CASSEGPDRAHEQYF. In DNA, the CDR3 is TGTGCCAGTAGTGAGGGGCCGGACAGGGCTCACGAGCAGTACTTC.

This clonotype was counted a few times. V usage is TRBV10-3 and J usage is TRBJ1-5; D unresolved. CDR1 is ENHRY, CDR2 SYGVKD, per germline. Trimming pared 0 bases from V and 1 base from J, leaving 7 bases between. This CDR3 spans 15 amino acids. In DNA, the CDR3 is TGTGCCATCAGTGAGTCAGGTTTGAGCAATCAGCCCCAGCATTTT. Its translation: CAISESGLSNQPQHF.

Remarks on this clonotype: Relative to the germline gene, one junction end is altered; a read error may explain this. The J gene is TRBJ1-6, the V gene TRBV7-3; D might be TRBD1 (6 bases). The V gene's germline CDR1 is SGHTA and CDR2 FQGTGA. This CDR3 is 14 amino acids long. DNA for the CDR3: TGTGCCAGCAACTTAACAGGGACTAATTCACCCCTCCACTTT. Encoded protein: CASNLTGTNSPLHF.

This chain connects TRBV7-9 to TRBJ1-4, with 9 bases identical to TRBD1. CDR1 is SEHNR and CDR2 is FQNEAQ in the germline V gene (reference sequence). The CDR3 length is 15 residues. J gave up 5 bases and V 5 bases, and 6 bases lay outside the gene matches. For the CDR3, the DNA is TGTGCCAGCAGCAGGGACAGGGTGCCGAATGAAAAACTGTTTTTT. As protein: CASSRDRVPNEKLFF.

This clonotype occurred many times. The chain joins TRBV2 to TRBJ2-1; D is undetermined. Trimming pared 1 base from V and 1 base from J, leaving 14 bases between. The germline CDR1 and CDR2 sequences are SNHLY and FYNNEI. The length of the CDR3 is 17 residues. CDR3 DNA sequence: TGTGCCAGCAGTGAAGATTCAGAATACTCATCCTACAATGAGCAGTTCTTC. Translation gives CASSEDSEYSSYNEQFF. The whole variable domain, filled in from reference TRBV2 and TRBJ2-1, reads EPEVTQTPSHQVTQMGQEVILRCVPISNHLYFYWYRQILGQKVEFLVSFYNNEISEKSEIFDDQFSVERPDGSNFTLKIRSTKLEDSAMYFCASSEDSEYSSYNEQFFGPGTRLTVL.

This clonotype appeared a few times. This chain joins TRBV15 and TRBJ1-4, with D uncertain. The CDR3 is 13 amino acids. CDR1 and CDR2 (germline): LNHNV, YYDKDF (reference sequence). V was clipped by 1 base and J by 8 bases, with 8 bases between them. CDR3 DNA: TGTGCCACCAGCAGAGGTAGAGGGGAAAAACTGTTTTTT. The encoded protein is CATSRGRGEKLFF.

CDR3 nucleotides: TGTGCCAGCAGCTTAAAAGGCTCCGGTCGGGACAGGGGTGCCCACGAGCAGTACTTC. Its protein product is CASSLKGSGRDRGAHEQYF. The genes are TRBV7-6 and TRBJ2-7, with 10 nucleotides matching TRBD1. J gave up 5 bases and V 2 bases, and 18 bases lay outside the gene matches. CDR1 is SGHVS, CDR2 FNYEAQ, per germline. The CDR3 sequence is 19 residues long.

This clonotype was recorded a few times. The rearrangement uses TRBV6-1 and TRBJ1-3; 7 positions match TRBD1. Germline values: CDR1 MNHNS, CDR2 SASEGT. The CDR3 totals 16 residues. V was clipped by 5 bases and J by 2 bases; unmatched bases: 9. The CDR3 sequence: CASSIAKGATGNTIYF. DNA for the CDR3: TGTGCCAGCAGTATCGCGAAGGGGGCGACTGGAAACACCATATATTTT.

On this clonotype: A read error may explain this, as a much larger clone is one base away. The chain uses TRBV9 and TRBJ2-4, with 9 bases lining up with TRBD1. Germline V lookup: CDR1 SGDLS, CDR2 YYNGEE. The CDR3 sequence is 14 residues long. Germline trimming cut 4 bases from V and 5 bases from J; bases unmatched to any gene: 4. As DNA, the CDR3 is TGTGCCAGCAGCCCCGGGACAGGGCAAAACATTCAGTACTTC. Translated: CASSPGTGQNIQYF. The whole variable domain, filled in from reference TRBV9 and TRBJ2-4, reads DSGVTQTPKHLITATGQRVTLRCSPRSGDLSVYWYQQSLDQGLQFLIQYYNGEERAKGNILERFSAQQFPDLHSELNLSSLELGDSALYFCASSPGTGQNIQYFGAGTRLSVL.

This clonotype was detected only a few times. The gene calls are TRBV10-3 and TRBJ2-2, with 7 positions matching TRBD2. The CDR3 covers 13 residues. V dropped 7 bases and J dropped 6; count of bases not matched to a gene: 5. Germline CDR1 ENHRY, CDR2 SYGVKD. DNA for the CDR3: TGTGCCATCAACAGCGGGACCGCCGGGGAGCTGTTTTTT. It translates to CAINSGTAGELFF.

The chain carries TRBV9 and TRBJ1-2; D call uncertain. CDR3 length: 15 amino acids. Germline V gene sequence: CDR1 SGDLS, CDR2 YYNGEE. Trimming pared 0 bases from V and 4 bases from J, leaving 13 bases between. The CDR3 nucleotides are TGTGCCAGCAGCGTAGGTGCTGGGGATCTCTATGGCTACACCTTC. This gives the protein CASSVGAGDLYGYTF.

The genes are TRBV29-1 and TRBJ1-2; D might be TRBD1 (5 bases). V lost 3 bases and J 4 bases, leaving 15 bases between the germline ends. CDR1 is SQVTM, CDR2 ANQGSEA, per germline. CDR3 length: 14 residues. The CDR3 region has the DNA TGCAGCGTTGAGAATAAGGGGCTGTTCTATGGCTACACCTTC. This gives the protein CSVENKGLFYGYTF.

In its sample, this clonotype was seen a few times. The V call is TRBV4-1, the J call TRBJ1-2; unclear D gene. CDR1 and CDR2 from the germline V gene are MGHRA and YSYEKL. The CDR3 runs 14 residues. With 0 bases removed from V and 4 bases from J, the gap between germline ends came to 9 bases. CDR3 region: CASSQDPTPYGYTF. CDR3 DNA sequence: TGCGCCAGCAGCCAAGACCCGACCCCCTATGGCTACACCTTC.

This clonotype was observed many times. The chain uses TRBV12-3 or TRBV12-4 and TRBJ2-7; 11 bases match TRBD2. The CDR3 contains 19 residues. The V and J ends lost 4 bases and 0 bases, in that order; junction bases with no gene match: 14. CDR3 sequence reads: CASSSGPGLADISSYEQYF. In nucleotides, the CDR3 is TGTGCCAGCAGTTCCGGTCCGGGACTAGCGGACATCAGCTCCTACGAGCAGTACTTC.

This clonotype was seen a handful of times. The genes are TRBV30 and TRBJ1-6; tentatively, D is TRBD1 (6 bases). Germline values: CDR1 GTSNPN, CDR2 SVGIG (reference sequence). The CDR3 consists of 16 residues. V lost 5 bases to trimming and J lost 1 base, with 15 bases between them. The CDR3 DNA sequence: TGTGCCTGGCATAGGAGGGGGGAATCCTATAATTCACCCCTCCACTTT. It yields the protein CAWHRRGESYNSPLHF.

The sample holds many counts of this clonotype. This chain links TRBV20-1 with TRBJ2-1; 10 nucleotides line up with TRBD2. V lost 6 bases to trimming and J lost 8 bases; unmatched junction nucleotides: 7. The CDR3 covers 13 residues. The V gene's germline CDR1 is DFQATT and CDR2 SNEGSKA (reference sequence). DNA of the CDR3: TGCAGTGCCCCCAGGACTAGCGGCGATGAGCAGTTCTTC. It yields the protein CSAPRTSGDEQFF.

This clonotype was counted at least ten times. This chain joins TRBV6-8 and TRBJ2-5, with D possibly TRBD1 on 5 matching bases. There are 14 residues in the CDR3. V was shortened by 5 bases and J by 6 bases, with 16 bases between the two germline ends. The germline V gene encodes CDR1 MNHGY and CDR2 SAAAGT. In DNA, the CDR3 is TGTGCCAGCAGTCTCCGACAGTACCCCAAGACCCAGTACTTC. Translated: CASSLRQYPKTQYF.

The sample holds many counts of this clonotype. The V and J genes are TRBV11-2 and TRBJ1-1; 7 nucleotides line up with TRBD1. J was trimmed by 1 base and V by 5 bases; bases with no gene match: 7. Per germline, CDR1 SGHAT and CDR2 FQNNGV. The length of the CDR3 is 15 residues. CDR3 coding DNA: TGTGCCAGCAGCCGACGGACAGGACGGAACACTGAAGCTTTCTTT. Encoded protein: CASSRRTGRNTEAFF.

This clonotype was seen many times. This sequence joins TRBV20-1 and TRBJ2-1; 8 bases line up with TRBD2. This CDR3 is 15 amino acids long. Germline V gene sequence: CDR1 DFQATT, CDR2 SNEGSKA (reference sequence). V lost 0 bases and J lost 7; bases outside the gene matches: 8. Here the CDR3 reads CSAREVIAGRNEQFF. In DNA, the CDR3 is TGCAGTGCTAGAGAGGTAATAGCGGGAAGGAATGAGCAGTTCTTC.